This entry lists 13 T cell receptor beta chains sequenced from one sample in a study of cytomegalovirus exposure and HLA in healthy donors. With 60 Vbeta and 13 Jbeta primers, the PCR was carried out. Here immunoSEQ multiplex PCR was the method, and the copy in TCRdb shows in-frame clones only, minus some. There are approximately 200,000 clones in the sample; around 74% occur only once, and over 1.5% lies in the top ten. The sequenced sample was PBMCs. These receptors were taken from a girl aged 5-17 years in good health and CMV-seropositive.

V usage is TRBV25-1 and J usage is TRBJ2-7, with 10 bases that match TRBD1. Trimming at V came to 8 bases and at J to 3 bases, leaving 13 bases not matched to a gene. Germline loops: CDR1 MGHDK, CDR2 SYGVNS. CDR3 length: 16 amino acids. CDR3 nucleotide sequence: TGTGCCAGCGACTCGGAGGGACAGGGGCTATTCTACGAGCAGTACTTC. This encodes CASDSEGQGLFYEQYF.

The rearrangement links TRBV25-1 to TRBJ1-3, with 7 bases matching TRBD1. CDR1 and CDR2 from the germline V gene are MGHDK and SYGVNS. The CDR3 has 15 residues. Trimming took 6 bases from V and 2 from J; bases not matched to a gene: 7. The CDR3 DNA follows: TGTGCCAGCAGCACCGGACAGGTCGCTGGAAACACCATATATTTT. This translates into CASSTGQVAGNTIYF.

V gene TRBV30 combines with J gene TRBJ1-5, with D possibly TRBD1 on 5 matching bases. CDR3 length: 13 residues. V gave up 5 bases and J gave up 6 bases, with 14 bases separating them. Germline V gene sequence: CDR1 GTSNPN, CDR2 SVGIG (reference sequence). CDR3 protein: CAWATGPSQPQHF. Written as DNA, the CDR3 is TGTGCCTGGGCAACAGGCCCCAGTCAGCCCCAGCATTTT.

This chain links TRBV5-8 with TRBJ1-2, with 8 bases lining up with TRBD1. Germline V lookup: CDR1 SGHTS, CDR2 YDEGEE. The CDR3 totals 13 residues. The trim removed 4 bases at V and 8 bases at J, leaving 7 bases unmatched. The CDR3, as DNA: TGTGCCAGCAGCCGAGGACAGGGCGACGGCTACACCTTC. Translation gives CASSRGQGDGYTF.

The chain uses TRBV30 and TRBJ1-1, with D possibly matching TRBD1 (5 bases). The germline CDR1 and CDR2 sequences are GTSNPN and SVGIG (reference sequence). Trimming took 8 bases from V and 7 from J, leaving 14 bases between them. The CDR3 extends over 11 amino acids. CDR3 bases: TGTGCCCGGACCCGGGGGAGTGAAGCTTTCTTT. This sequence encodes CARTRGSEAFF.

The rearrangement links TRBV12-5 to TRBJ1-5; a possible D gene is TRBD1 (5 bases). The germline CDR1 and CDR2 sequences are LGHNT and FRNRAP. V was trimmed by 1 base and J by 4 bases, leaving 8 bases between them. The CDR3 length is 14 residues. The CDR3 DNA is TGTGCTAGTGGTTTGGGGGGCCGGAATCAGCCCCAGCATTTT. This codes for CASGLGGRNQPQHF.

Only one count was recorded for this clone. The V and J genes are TRBV27 and TRBJ1-1; maybe TRBD1 (5 bases). V dropped 7 bases and J dropped 7 bases, with 13 bases sitting between them. This CDR3 contains 12 residues. CDR1 MNHEY and CDR2 SMNVEV come from the germline V gene (reference sequence). The CDR3 region is CASKDSGFEAFF. In DNA form, the CDR3 reads TGTGCCAGCAAAGACAGCGGGTTTGAAGCTTTCTTT.

The gene calls are TRBV6-1 and TRBJ1-5, with D perhaps TRBD1 (5 bases). Germline V lookup: CDR1 MNHNS, CDR2 SASEGT. This CDR3 region has 14 residues. Trimming removed 5 bases from V and 2 bases from J, with 10 bases in between. The CDR3 DNA follows: TGTGCCAGCAGTCAGGGTAAAGGCAATCAGCCCCAGCATTTT. Encoded protein: CASSQGKGNQPQHF.

J is TRBJ1-3 and V is TRBV6-9; no clear D gene. This CDR3 contains 13 residues. V lost 7 bases and J 4 bases, leaving 11 bases between the germline ends. The germline V gene encodes CDR1 MNHGY and CDR2 SVAAGI. CDR3 loop: CASTPGGGNTIYF. The CDR3, as DNA: TGTGCCAGCACCCCCGGAGGGGGAAACACCATATATTTT.

V usage is TRBV6-5 and J usage is TRBJ1-2; possibly TRBD1 for D (6 bases). This CDR3 has 15 amino acids. Deletions cut 4 bases from V and 8 bases from J, with 20 bases between. The germline CDR1 and CDR2 sequences are MNHEY and SVGAGI. Here the CDR3 reads CASSLTALGAHGYTF. Here the CDR3 DNA reads TGTGCCAGCAGTTTAACCGCCTTGGGGGCGCACGGCTACACCTTC.

This chain links TRBV19 with TRBJ2-2, with TRBD2 as a possible D gene (6 bases). The CDR3 loop spans 15 amino acids. Germline V gene data show CDR1 as LNHDA and CDR2 as SQIVND (reference sequence). V was clipped by 3 bases and J by 0 bases, with 8 bases between them. CDR3 sequence reads: CASSIGGSNTGELFF. The DNA of the CDR3 is TGTGCCAGTAGTATCGGAGGGTCGAACACCGGGGAGCTGTTTTTT.

The V gene is TRBV2, the J gene TRBJ2-7, with D perhaps TRBD2 (6 bases). Trimming removed 8 bases from V and 4 bases from J, with 15 bases in between. The CDR3 sequence is 13 residues long. The germline V gene encodes CDR1 SNHLY and CDR2 FYNNEI. CDR3 in amino acids: CASSEGLPYEQYF. CDR3 sequence (DNA): TGTGCCAGCTCGGAGGGGCTTCCATACGAGCAGTACTTC.

The V gene is TRBV10-2, the J gene TRBJ2-7; 8 nucleotides align to TRBD2. The J segment lost 2 bases and the V segment lost 6 bases, leaving 3 bases of the junction unmatched. Per the germline V gene, CDR1 is WSHSY and CDR2 is SAAADI. The CDR3 extends over 13 amino acids. In DNA form, the CDR3 reads TGCGCCAGCAGCGGGGGGGAGCCCTACGAGCAGTACTTC. It yields the protein CASSGGEPYEQYF.